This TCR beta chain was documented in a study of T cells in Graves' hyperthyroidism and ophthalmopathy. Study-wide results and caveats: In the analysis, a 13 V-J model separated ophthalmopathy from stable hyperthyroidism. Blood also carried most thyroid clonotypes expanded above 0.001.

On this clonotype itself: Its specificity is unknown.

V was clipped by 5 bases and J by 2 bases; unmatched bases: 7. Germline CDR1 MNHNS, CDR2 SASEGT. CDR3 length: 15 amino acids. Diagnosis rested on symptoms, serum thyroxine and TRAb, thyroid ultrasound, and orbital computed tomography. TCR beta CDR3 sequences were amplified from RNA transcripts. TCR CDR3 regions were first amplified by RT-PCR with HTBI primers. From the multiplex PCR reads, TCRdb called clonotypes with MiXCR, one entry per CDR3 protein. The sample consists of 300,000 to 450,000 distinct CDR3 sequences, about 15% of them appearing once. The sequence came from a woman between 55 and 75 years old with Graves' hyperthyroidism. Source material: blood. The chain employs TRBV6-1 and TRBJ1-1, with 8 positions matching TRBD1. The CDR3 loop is CASSQDRAYNTEAFF. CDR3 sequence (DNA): TGTGCCAGCAGTCAGGACAGGGCTTACAACACTGAAGCTTTCTTT.